The next 3 T cell receptor beta chains were all read from a single sample in a study of blood T cell repertoires in COVID-19. Libraries were prepared by immunoSEQ multiplex PCR; TCRdb keeps only in-frame clonotypes and omits some of them. Of 65,000 to 85,000 clones listed, 85% to 90% were seen once; the top ten hold 15% to 20%. The sequenced sample was peripheral blood. All receptors derive from a human donor in a cohort sampled during active COVID-19.

The sample holds a few counts of this clone. This chain links TRBV3-1 (or the pseudogene TRBV3-2) with TRBJ2-2; D is undetermined. Per germline, CDR1 LGHDT and CDR2 YNNKEL (reference sequence). Trimming pared 2 bases from V and 4 bases from J, leaving 14 bases between. The CDR3 has 16 residues. CDR3 residues: CASSQLQLPPTGELFF. The CDR3 region has the DNA TGTGCCAGCAGCCAACTCCAACTACCTCCCACCGGGGAGCTGTTTTTT.

The chain recombines TRBV5-4 with TRBJ2-2, with unresolved D. V dropped 1 base and J dropped 6 bases, with 10 bases sitting between them. CDR3 size: 14 residues. Germline lookup yields CDR1 SGHNT and CDR2 YYREEE (reference sequence). This chain's CDR3 is CASSLNWYSGELFF. CDR3 sequence (DNA): TGTGCCAGCAGCTTGAATTGGTACTCCGGGGAGCTGTTTTTT.

This chain uses TRBV27 with TRBJ1-6, with 9 bases aligning to TRBD1. The V gene's germline CDR1 is MNHEY and CDR2 SMNVEV (reference sequence). The CDR3 extends over 15 amino acids. The V gene end was trimmed by 6 bases and the J gene end by 7 bases; junction bases not matched to a gene: 7. Here the CDR3 reads CASRDRGNMNSPLHF. DNA of the CDR3: TGTGCCAGCAGGGACAGGGGCAATATGAATTCACCCCTCCACTTT.